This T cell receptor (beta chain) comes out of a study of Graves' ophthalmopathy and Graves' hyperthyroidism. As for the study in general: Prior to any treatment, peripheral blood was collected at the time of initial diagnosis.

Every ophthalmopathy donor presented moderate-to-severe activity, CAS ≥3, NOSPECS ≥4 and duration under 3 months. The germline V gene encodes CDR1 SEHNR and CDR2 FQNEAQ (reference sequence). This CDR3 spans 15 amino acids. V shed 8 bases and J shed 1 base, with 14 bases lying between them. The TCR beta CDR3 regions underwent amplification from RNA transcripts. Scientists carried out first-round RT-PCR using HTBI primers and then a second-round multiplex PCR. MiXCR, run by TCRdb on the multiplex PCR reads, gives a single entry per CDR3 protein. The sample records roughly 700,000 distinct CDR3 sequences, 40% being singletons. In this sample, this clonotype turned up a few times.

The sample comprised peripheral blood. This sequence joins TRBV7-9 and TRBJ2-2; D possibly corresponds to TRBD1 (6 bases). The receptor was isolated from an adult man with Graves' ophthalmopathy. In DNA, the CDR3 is TGTGCCAGCTCCCTCTGGGGGCGGAACACCGGGGAGCTGTTTTTT. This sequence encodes CASSLWGRNTGELFF.